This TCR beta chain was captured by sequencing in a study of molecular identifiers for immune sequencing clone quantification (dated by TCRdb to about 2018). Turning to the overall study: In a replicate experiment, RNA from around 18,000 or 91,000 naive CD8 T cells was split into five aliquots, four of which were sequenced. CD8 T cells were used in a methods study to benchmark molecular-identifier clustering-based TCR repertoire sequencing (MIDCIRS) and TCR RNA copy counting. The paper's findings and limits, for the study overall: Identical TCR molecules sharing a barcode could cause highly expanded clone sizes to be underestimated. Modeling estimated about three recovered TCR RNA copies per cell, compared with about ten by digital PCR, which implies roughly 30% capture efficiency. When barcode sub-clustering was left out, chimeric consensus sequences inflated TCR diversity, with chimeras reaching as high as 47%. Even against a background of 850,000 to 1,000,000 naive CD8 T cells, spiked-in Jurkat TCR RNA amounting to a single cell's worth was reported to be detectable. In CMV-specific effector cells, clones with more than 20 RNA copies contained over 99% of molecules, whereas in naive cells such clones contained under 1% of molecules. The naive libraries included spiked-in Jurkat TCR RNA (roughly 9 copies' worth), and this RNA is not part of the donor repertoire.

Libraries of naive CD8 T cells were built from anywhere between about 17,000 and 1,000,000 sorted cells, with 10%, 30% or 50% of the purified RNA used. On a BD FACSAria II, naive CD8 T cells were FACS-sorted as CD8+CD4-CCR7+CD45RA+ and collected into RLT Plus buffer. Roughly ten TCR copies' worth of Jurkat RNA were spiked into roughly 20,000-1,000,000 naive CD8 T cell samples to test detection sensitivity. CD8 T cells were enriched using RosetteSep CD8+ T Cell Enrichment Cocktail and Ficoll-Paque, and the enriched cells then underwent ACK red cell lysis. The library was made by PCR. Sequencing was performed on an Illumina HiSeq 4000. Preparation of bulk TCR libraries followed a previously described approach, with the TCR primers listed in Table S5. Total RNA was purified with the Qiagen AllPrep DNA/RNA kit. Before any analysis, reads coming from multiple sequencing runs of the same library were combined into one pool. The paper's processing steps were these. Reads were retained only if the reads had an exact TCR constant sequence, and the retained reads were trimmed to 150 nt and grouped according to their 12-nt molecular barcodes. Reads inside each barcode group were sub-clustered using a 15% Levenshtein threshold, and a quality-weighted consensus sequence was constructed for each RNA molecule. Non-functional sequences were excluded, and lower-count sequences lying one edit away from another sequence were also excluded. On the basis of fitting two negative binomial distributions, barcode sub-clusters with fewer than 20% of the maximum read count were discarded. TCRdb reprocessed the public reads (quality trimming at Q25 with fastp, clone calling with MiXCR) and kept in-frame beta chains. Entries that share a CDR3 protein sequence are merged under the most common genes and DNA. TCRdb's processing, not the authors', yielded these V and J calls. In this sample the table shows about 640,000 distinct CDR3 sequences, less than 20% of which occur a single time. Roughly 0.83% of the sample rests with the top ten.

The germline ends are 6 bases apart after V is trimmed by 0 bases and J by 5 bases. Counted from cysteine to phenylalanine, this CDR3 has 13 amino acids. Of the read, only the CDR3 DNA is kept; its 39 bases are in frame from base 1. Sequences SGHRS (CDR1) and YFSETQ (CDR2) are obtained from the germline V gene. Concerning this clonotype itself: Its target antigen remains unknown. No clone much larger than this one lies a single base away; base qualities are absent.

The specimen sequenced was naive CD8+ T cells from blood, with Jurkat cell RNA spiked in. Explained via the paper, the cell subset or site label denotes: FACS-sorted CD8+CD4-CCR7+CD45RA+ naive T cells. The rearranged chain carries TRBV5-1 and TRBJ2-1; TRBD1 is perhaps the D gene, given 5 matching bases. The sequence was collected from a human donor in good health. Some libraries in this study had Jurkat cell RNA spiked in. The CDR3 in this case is CASSLEDNNEQFF. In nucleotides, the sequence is TGCGCCAGCAGCTTGGAGGACAACAATGAGCAGTTCTTC.